This T cell receptor beta chain is from a study of T cell changes during pregnancy in multiple sclerosis. Trimming took 3 bases from V and 5 from J, leaving 16 bases between them. Germline V CDR1 and CDR2: LNHNV, YYDKDF (reference sequence). This CDR3 is built from 16 residues. The table came from immunoSEQ multiplex PCR; TCRdb's copy has only in-frame clones and leaves some out. The sample lists more than 15,000 clones, roughly four fifths occurring once. J is TRBJ2-2 and V is TRBV15; D perhaps matches TRBD2 (7 bases). The source is a female donor in good health, enrolled as a control in a pregnancy study. Source: CD8+ T cells from peripheral blood mononuclear cells, taken in the second trimester of pregnancy. CDR3 bases: TGTGCCACCAGCAGGGAGGAGGGGGGGCGAACCGGGGAGCTGTTTTTT. This gives the protein CATSREEGGRTGELFF. The variable domain in full, completed from reference TRBV15 and TRBJ2-2, reads DAMVIQNPRYQVTQFGKPVTLSCSQTLNHNVMYWYQQKSSQAPKLLFHYYDKDFNNEADTPDNFQSRRPNTSFCFLDIRSPGLGDTAMYLCATSREEGGRTGELFFGEGSRLTVL.